A single T cell receptor beta chain is shown here with its context. The clone's antigen remains unknown. Base quality data are lacking; no much larger clone is found one base away. The data belong to a study of T cell responses to AZD1222 COVID-19 vaccine (dated by TCRdb to the early 2020s). Concerning the study at large: AZD1222 recipients with second doses at about 4 weeks or about 12 weeks were pooled, because spike-specific TCR depth and breadth did not differ between schedules. Trial participants were enrolled by age into subgroups of 18-55, 56-69 and 70-plus years, and 148, 28 and 57 TCR-sequenced participants, respectively, were included in these subgroups. A total of 230 to 250 trial participants underwent TCR sequencing, of whom approximately 200 had received two doses of AZD1222 and around 26 had received two doses of the MenACWY control vaccine.

The CDR3 regions of human TCRbeta chains were subjected to immunosequencing. The authors' pipeline ran thus. Repertoire TCRs were matched against a reference library of SARS-CoV-2-specific TCRs generated with the MIRA antigen-specificity platform. Breadth was defined as the fraction of unique TCRs that were SARS-CoV-2-associated, and depth was defined as the fraction of total T cells that were SARS-CoV-2-associated. Each spike-specific TCR was assigned to its reactive spike region and to a CD4 or CD8 class using the MIRA data. Log10-transformed breadth and depth values were compared by one-way ANOVA with Sidak's multiple comparisons tests. TCRdb holds this immuneACCESS table with in-frame rearrangements only. Some clones are missing; in checked studies, unresolved V genes explain under half, and the rest has no known cause. From that table come the V and J calls and clone size; the DNA was used to work out D and trimming. Present in this sample are about 150,000 clones, 90% to 95% of which were seen just once. The ten largest make up approximately 1.6% of the sample.

The study at large found these results: Because no samples from the day 14 peak response were available, repertoires could be characterized only after the peak T cell response. In the small 56-69-year group, the increase in depth fell short of significance, most likely because of low power. Vaccine-associated CD4 TCRs spanned the whole spike protein, with dominant responses in regions 160-218 and 743-854. Reportedly, close to half of the unique spike-specific TCRs recognized epitopes lying outside the regions that are mutated in the B.1.351 and B.1.1.7 variants. Most participants were white British and females outnumbered males, and the authors suggested that clonal diversity may have been underestimated. Spike-specific TCR breadth and depth rose significantly after two AZD1222 doses compared with day 0 and with MenACWY recipients. Conclusions about previously exposed vaccinees were limited because only a handful of AZD1222 recipients were SARS-CoV-2 seropositive at baseline.

Sample time point, as interpreted from the label and publication: baseline before first vaccination. Samples from vaccinated people were obtained from the UK trials COV001 and COV002, which included a single-blind randomized controlled phase 2/3 trial of AZD1222 (ChAdOx1 nCoV-19) in healthy adults. For TCRbeta chain sequencing, PBMC samples were collected from trial participants at day 0 and at day 28 after the second dose. The trim is 7 bases for V and 6 bases for J, with a gap of 21 bases between the germline ends. Per the germline V gene, SGDLS is the CDR1 and YYNGEE is the CDR2. The CDR3 goes from the cysteine to the phenylalanine over 15 residues. Just the 45-base CDR3 DNA is kept, in frame starting at base 1.

The material sequenced was peripheral blood, taken on day 0 of AZD1222 vaccination. The sequence joins TRBV9 to TRBJ2-3, with TRBD2 as a weak D call on 5 bases. The clonotype comes from an adult in good health. The CDR3 reads as follows: CASERSLADRDTQYF. In nucleotides, the sequence is TGTGCCAGCGAGCGGTCGCTAGCAGACCGGGATACGCAGTATTTT.